The clone carrying this T cell receptor delta chain was observed a handful of times. A single base is all that separates this from a far larger clone, so a read error is likely. Within the sample, other DNA sequences also encode this same CDR3. The CDR3 is made up of 16 amino acids. Looked up from germline, CDR1 is GEAIGNYY and CDR2 is EKD. TCRdb reanalysed the RT-PCR reads via CATT. Of around 4,600 delta-chain clones listed, 1.5% to 2.5% were seen once; the top ten hold less than 35%. The record originates from a study of gamma-delta T cells after stem cell transplantation. This receptor was taken from a human donor. It is not recorded whose cells these are; they may come from a transplant donor. V and J are TRDV2 and TRDJ1, with no clear D. Sample: gamma-delta T cells. The CDR3 loop is CACDTVEELYTDKLIF. The CDR3, as DNA: TGCGCCTGTGACACCGTGGAGGAGTTATACACCGATAAACTCATCTTT.